One sample yielded the 8 T cell receptor beta chains listed below, sequenced in a study of shared clonotypes between healthy human individuals. The assay was immunoSEQ multiplex PCR, and TCRdb's table has in-frame clones only and misses some. The table has nearly 1,000,000 clones, 60% to 85% seen once. What was sequenced was memory CD4+ T cells sorted from blood. This sample's subset: CD45RA-negative fraction. Receptors originate from a young man in good health.

The chain recombines TRBV28 with TRBJ2-7, with TRBD1 matching 11 bases. The J segment lost 7 bases and the V segment lost 6 bases, leaving 8 bases of the junction unmatched. This CDR3 has 14 residues. Germline-derived CDR1 and CDR2 are MDHEN and SYDVKM. The CDR3 loop is CASSGQGAFREQYF. DNA of the CDR3: TGTGCCAGCAGCGGACAGGGGGCGTTTAGGGAGCAGTACTTC.

The CDR3 bases are TGTGCCTGGAGTCTGGGACAAGACAATGAGCAGTTCTTC. Translating it yields CAWSLGQDNEQFF. The chain has TRBV30 and TRBJ2-1; the D gene is possibly TRBD1 (6 bases). The CDR3 is made up of 13 amino acids. The V end lost 2 bases, the J end lost 5 bases, and 10 bases lay between the germline ends. Germline CDR1 reads GTSNPN; CDR2 reads SVGIG (reference sequence). The full variable domain, in which reference TRBV30 and TRBJ2-1 provide the parts outside the CDR3, is SQTIHQWPATLVQPVGSPLSLECTVEGTSNPNLYWYRQAAGRGLQLLFYSVGIGQISSEVPQNLSASRPQDRQFILSSKKLLLSDSGFYLCAWSLGQDNEQFFGPGTRLTVL.

This clone was observed a handful of times. The chain employs TRBV4-2 and TRBJ2-5, with D possibly matching TRBD1 (6 bases). Germline CDR1 reads LGHNA; CDR2 reads YNFKEQ. Trimming left V 5 bases short and J 2 bases short, with 15 bases between. This CDR3 contains 15 residues. In DNA form, the CDR3 reads TGTGCCAGCAGCAAAGGGGGAGTTAATCAAGAGACCCAGTACTTC. It encodes CASSKGGVNQETQYF.

The J gene is TRBJ1-2, the V gene TRBV5-1, with a possible D match to TRBD1 (6 bases). Germline-derived CDR1 and CDR2 are SGHRS and YFSETQ. The CDR3 extends over 15 amino acids. The V end lost 1 base, the J end lost 6 bases, and 16 bases lay between the germline ends. DNA of the CDR3: TGCGCCAGCAGCTTGCGGGGGCGCGTGCAGGATGGCTACACCTTC. Protein product: CASSLRGRVQDGYTF.

The chain employs TRBV6-5 and TRBJ2-3; D possibly uses TRBD1 or TRBD2 (5 bases each). The germline gives CDR1 MNHEY, CDR2 SVGAGI. The CDR3 runs 13 residues. Trimming pared 5 bases from V and 4 bases from J, leaving 10 bases between. CDR3: CASSRDLADTQYF. DNA for the CDR3: TGTGCCAGCAGTCGGGACCTTGCAGATACGCAGTATTTT.

The J gene is TRBJ2-7, the V gene TRBV28; D possibly corresponds to TRBD1 (6 bases). V dropped 1 base and J dropped 1 base, with 11 bases sitting between them. CDR3 size: 15 residues. Germline lookup yields CDR1 MDHEN and CDR2 SYDVKM. CDR3 in DNA: TGTGCCAGCAGTTTATCCAGGGGACCTTCCTACGAGCAGTACTTC. Encoded protein: CASSLSRGPSYEQYF. The complete variable domain, with remaining parts taken from reference TRBV28 and TRBJ2-7, reads DVKVTQSSRYLVKRTGEKVFLECVQDMDHENMFWYRQDPGLGLRLIYFSYDVKMKEKGDIPEGYSVSREKKERFSLILESASTNQTSMYLCASSLSRGPSYEQYFGPGTRLTVT.

The chain recombines TRBV6-6 with TRBJ2-7; 9 bases match TRBD1. In germline, CDR1 is MNHNY, CDR2 SVGAGI (reference sequence). The length of the CDR3 is 15 residues. With 3 bases clipped from V and 3 bases from J, the junction kept 6 bases outside the gene matches. The CDR3: CASSYGQGKDYEQYF. The DNA of the CDR3 is TGTGCCAGCAGTTATGGACAGGGGAAAGACTACGAGCAGTACTTC.

The table lists this clone with a few counts. This sequence joins TRBV28 and TRBJ1-5; a possible D gene is TRBD1 (6 bases). The V gene's germline CDR1 is MDHEN and CDR2 SYDVKM. V shed 6 bases and J shed 6 bases, with 15 bases lying between them. CDR3 size: 14 residues. The CDR3 DNA is TGTGCCAGCAGCCCCCCGGGGGGCGCTCAGCCCCAGCATTTT. Translation gives CASSPPGGAQPQHF. The entire variable domain, with the rest obtained from reference TRBV28 and TRBJ1-5, is as follows: DVKVTQSSRYLVKRTGEKVFLECVQDMDHENMFWYRQDPGLGLRLIYFSYDVKMKEKGDIPEGYSVSREKKERFSLILESASTNQTSMYLCASSPPGGAQPQHFGDGTRLSIL.